Below, 25 T cell receptor beta chains from the same sample are listed, as sequenced in a study of T-cell reconstitution after alpha-beta-depleted transplantation in children (dated by TCRdb to about 2016). Libraries came from PCR. Sequencing was performed on an Illumina HiSeq 2500. TCR libraries were prepared with molecular barcoding, using unique molecular identifiers to normalize TCRbeta repertoire quantification. Using fastp at Q25 and MiXCR, TCRdb reprocessed the public reads and kept productive beta chains. Duplicate CDR3 protein sequences are folded into a single record with the most common DNA and genes. Present in this sample are 260,000 or so distinct CDR3 sequences, around 12% of which were seen just once. Around 2.5% of the sample rests with the top ten. The material was PBMCs from the stem cell graft donor, obtained from the stem cell graft. These receptors came from a human donor who donated a stem cell graft to a child with acute lymphoblastic leukemia.

This clonotype was found many times. V and J are TRBV20-1 and TRBJ1-4; 9 bases agree with TRBD1. The germline CDR1 and CDR2 sequences are DFQATT and SNEGSKA (reference sequence). The CDR3 covers 13 residues. The ends lost 6 bases at V and 8 bases at J; junction bases unmatched: 7. This CDR3 reads CSAVGTGNEKLFF. CDR3 in DNA: TGCAGTGCCGTCGGGACAGGGAACGAAAAACTGTTTTTT.

The J gene is TRBJ2-7, the V gene TRBV6-2 or TRBV6-3; 7 nucleotides line up with TRBD1. The J segment lost 0 bases and the V segment lost 7 bases, leaving 6 bases of the junction unmatched. The length of the CDR3 is 14 residues. Germline V gives CDR1 MNHEY, CDR2 SVGEGT. DNA for the CDR3: TGTGCCAGCATCCGTGGGACAGTCTCCTACGAGCAGTACTTC. Its translation is CASIRGTVSYEQYF.

At least ten counts were recorded for this clonotype. This rearrangement joins TRBV7-2 to TRBJ1-1; possibly TRBD1 for D (6 bases). The CDR3 is made up of 16 amino acids. The V gene lost 5 bases and the J gene lost 1 base, with 17 bases spanning the gap. CDR1 SGHTA and CDR2 FQGNSA come from the germline V gene. CDR3 in amino acids: CASSPRDGTPNTEAFF. The CDR3 nucleotides are TGTGCCAGCAGCCCGAGGGATGGGACACCGAACACTGAAGCTTTCTTT.

The table lists this clonotype with many counts. This chain joins TRBV20-1 and TRBJ2-7; D is uncertain. V shed 5 bases and J shed 2 bases, with 13 bases lying between them. CDR1 DFQATT and CDR2 SNEGSKA come from the germline V gene (reference sequence). This CDR3 spans 13 amino acids. The CDR3, as DNA: TGCAGTGCTTACGGAGCGCTTGCCTACGAGCAGTACTTC. It specifies CSAYGALAYEQYF.

At least ten counts were recorded for this clonotype. This CDR3 is CSVVIRGWDRGNEQFF. The CDR3 nucleotides are TGCAGCGTTGTGATTCGTGGGTGGGACAGGGGGAATGAGCAGTTCTTC. The chain employs TRBV29-1 and TRBJ2-1; 11 nucleotides line up with TRBD1. The CDR3 is 16 amino acids. The germline V gene encodes CDR1 SQVTM and CDR2 ANQGSEA. V lost 4 bases to trimming and J lost 7 bases; unmatched junction nucleotides: 12.

This clonotype was seen many times. The chain uses TRBV7-2 and TRBJ2-3; 7 bases line up with TRBD2. After removal of 2 bases from V and 4 bases from J, the junction contained 12 bases not matched to a gene. The germline V gene encodes CDR1 SGHTA and CDR2 FQGNSA. This CDR3 contains 17 residues. The chain's CDR3 is CASSLRQSGVGPDTQYF. CDR3 bases: TGTGCCAGCAGCTTAAGGCAAAGCGGGGTGGGCCCAGATACGCAGTATTTT.

This clonotype came up many times. The chain has TRBV7-9 and TRBJ1-2; D remains ambiguous. Trimming pared 1 base from V and 4 bases from J, leaving 16 bases between. The CDR3 spans 16 residues. CDR1 is SEHNR and CDR2 is FQNEAQ in the germline V gene (reference sequence). The CDR3 sequence is CASSLDSLHLRYGYTF. CDR3 DNA: TGTGCCAGCAGCTTAGATTCCCTACACCTTCGCTATGGCTACACCTTC.

Many counts were recorded for this clonotype. The V gene is TRBV10-3, the J gene TRBJ2-6; TRBD2 might be the D (5 bases). The V gene's germline CDR1 is ENHRY and CDR2 SYGVKD. V dropped 10 bases and J dropped 0 bases, with 13 bases sitting between them. This CDR3 spans 15 amino acids. The CDR3 region is CATGESSSGANVLTF. The CDR3 bases are TGTGCCACCGGGGAGAGCTCCTCTGGGGCCAACGTCCTGACTTTC.

This clonotype was counted many times. The J gene is TRBJ2-7, the V gene TRBV7-8; tentatively, D is TRBD1 (5 bases). This CDR3 spans 14 amino acids. Trimming took off 8 bases at V and 2 bases at J, with 16 bases between the two ends. Germline loops: CDR1 SGHVS, CDR2 FQNEAQ. The CDR3 region has the DNA TGTGCCAGCGCCCCTCCCAGGGATCCCTACGAGCAGTACTTC. It yields the protein CASAPPRDPYEQYF.

This clonotype was recorded once. The chain combines TRBV18 with TRBJ2-3; D remains ambiguous. Deletions cut 5 bases from V and 3 bases from J, with 15 bases between. The CDR3 is made up of 15 amino acids. The germline gives CDR1 KGHSH, CDR2 LQKENI. CDR3: CASSSRSRPTDTQYF. For the CDR3, the DNA is TGTGCCAGCTCATCCAGGTCCCGACCGACAGATACGCAGTATTTT. Full variable domain (remainder filled in from reference TRBV18 and TRBJ2-3): NAGVMQNPRHLVRRRGQEARLRCSPMKGHSHVYWYRQLPEEGLKFMVYLQKENIIDESGMPKERFSAEFPKEGPSILRIQQVVRGDSAAYFCASSSRSRPTDTQYFGPGTRLTVL.

J is TRBJ2-7 and V is TRBV23-1; D call uncertain. TRBV23-1 is noted as an ORF with a role that remains uncertain. This CDR3 is built from 16 residues. V was cut by 0 bases and J by 0 bases, with 12 bases left in between. The CDR3 here is CASSQSWGEHSYEQYF. The CDR3 DNA reads as TGCGCCAGCAGTCAATCGTGGGGTGAACACTCCTACGAGCAGTACTTC.

The CDR3 nucleotides read TGTGCCAGTAGTAAACAGCTTCTGAACACCGGGGAGCTGTTTTTT. Residues: CASSKQLLNTGELFF. This chain joins TRBV19 and TRBJ2-2; D unclear. The CDR3 is 15 amino acids. V lost 4 bases and J lost 1, with 10 bases in between. The germline V gene has CDR1 LNHDA and CDR2 SQIVND (reference sequence).

This clonotype came up many times. The rearrangement uses TRBV15 and TRBJ1-3; D is ambiguous. In germline, CDR1 is LNHNV, CDR2 YYDKDF (reference sequence). Trimming pared 8 bases from V and 0 bases from J, leaving 11 bases between. The CDR3 is 14 residues long. Here the CDR3 DNA reads TGTGCCACCTCCCCGGGGATCTCTGGAAACACCATATATTTT. Protein: CATSPGISGNTIYF.

Many counts were recorded for this clonotype. V usage is TRBV7-8 and J usage is TRBJ2-7; D is perhaps TRBD1 (6 bases). The CDR3 has 15 amino acids. The V gene lost 5 bases and the J gene lost 3 bases, with 17 bases spanning the gap. Looked up from germline, CDR1 is SGHVS and CDR2 is FQNEAQ. CDR3: CASSPKQGISYEQYF. CDR3 DNA sequence: TGTGCCAGCAGCCCCAAACAGGGTATCAGCTACGAGCAGTACTTC.

This clonotype was seen at least ten times. This sequence joins TRBV25-1 and TRBJ1-5; TRBD1 agrees at 9 bases. Trimming took 5 bases from V and 7 from J; bases not matched to a gene: 6. The CDR3 consists of 14 residues. The germline V gene encodes CDR1 MGHDK and CDR2 SYGVNS. CDR3 nucleotides: TGTGCCAGCAGTACCGAGACAGGGGGACAGCCCCAGCATTTT. This gives the protein CASSTETGGQPQHF.

This clonotype was picked up many times. This chain links TRBV7-3 with TRBJ2-1, with 7 bases identical to TRBD2. Germline CDR1 SGHTA, CDR2 FQGTGA. J lost 7 bases, V lost 0 bases, and 12 bases had no gene match. CDR3 size: 17 residues. The CDR3 DNA sequence: TGTGCCAGCAGCTTAACGTCCCCGAGCGGGGCAGAAAATGAGCAGTTCTTC. Residues: CASSLTSPSGAENEQFF.

This clonotype was recorded at least ten times. The chain carries TRBV5-1 and TRBJ2-5; a possible D gene is TRBD1 (5 bases). CDR1 and CDR2 from the germline V gene are SGHRS and YFSETQ. Between the trimmed V and J ends, which lost 1 base and 0 bases, there was a span of 10 bases. CDR3 length: 15 amino acids. The CDR3: CASSLRIRDQETQYF. CDR3 nucleotides: TGCGCCAGCAGCTTGCGGATCAGGGACCAAGAGACCCAGTACTTC.

This clonotype was counted at least ten times. The chain uses TRBV11-2 and TRBJ2-5; 7 nucleotides align to TRBD2. Per the germline V gene, CDR1 is SGHAT and CDR2 is FQNNGV. V was clipped by 5 bases and J by 5 bases; unmatched bases: 8. The CDR3 is 14 amino acids. The CDR3 reads CASSPGNGRETQYF. The DNA for the CDR3 is TGTGCCAGCAGCCCTGGGAACGGGAGGGAGACCCAGTACTTC.

This clonotype occurred many times. The gene calls are TRBV19 and TRBJ1-1; TRBD1 matches at 8 bases. V lost 3 bases, J lost 8 bases, and 5 bases stayed unmatched. Per the germline V gene, CDR1 is LNHDA and CDR2 is SQIVND (reference sequence). The length of the CDR3 is 13 residues. CDR3 in DNA: TGTGCCAGTAGTATCCGACAGGGGAAGGAAGCTTTCTTT. Encoded protein: CASSIRQGKEAFF.

There are many counts of this clonotype. The V call is TRBV11-2, the J call TRBJ1-2, with 9 bases that match TRBD1. The germline V gene has CDR1 SGHAT and CDR2 FQNNGV. J was trimmed by 5 bases and V by 4 bases; bases with no gene match: 8. The CDR3 covers 15 residues. The CDR3 coding sequence is TGTGCCAGCAGCTCAACAGGGGGCGCGGGGTATGGCTACACCTTC. This codes for CASSSTGGAGYGYTF.

This clonotype has at least ten counts. The rearrangement links TRBV5-1 to TRBJ2-1, with unresolved D. CDR3 length equals 11 residues. V was cut by 3 bases and J by 8 bases, with 6 bases left in between. Germline V gene data show CDR1 as SGHRS and CDR2 as YFSETQ. The CDR3 nucleotides read TGCGCCAGCAGCTCTTTAGATGAGCAGTTCTTC. Translating it yields CASSSLDEQFF.

This clonotype was found a few times. The chain couples TRBV6-5 to TRBJ2-7, with D possibly TRBD1 on 6 matching bases. Germline loops: CDR1 MNHEY, CDR2 SVGAGI. With 6 bases removed from V and 5 bases from J, the gap between germline ends came to 17 bases. CDR3 length: 14 residues. As DNA, the CDR3 is TGTGCCAGCAGCCAGCCAGGACAGTCTAACGAGCAGTACTTC. It translates to CASSQPGQSNEQYF.

This clonotype was observed at least ten times. The V gene is TRBV6-1, the J gene TRBJ2-7; D may be TRBD2 (5 bases). CDR3 length equals 12 residues. Germline loops: CDR1 MNHNS, CDR2 SASEGT. The V gene lost 5 bases and the J gene lost 3 bases, with 8 bases spanning the gap. The CDR3 bases are TGTGCCAGCAGTACGGGGAACTACGAGCAGTACTTC. This translates into CASSTGNYEQYF.

This clonotype was observed at least ten times. The J gene is TRBJ2-7, the V gene TRBV29-1, with a weak D call TRBD1 (6 bases). V was pared by 4 bases and J by 5 bases, with 12 bases between. The CDR3 has 12 amino acids. Germline V CDR1 and CDR2: SQVTM, ANQGSEA. CDR3 loop: CSVVGAGDEQYF. CDR3 sequence (DNA): TGCAGCGTTGTCGGGGCAGGGGACGAGCAGTACTTC.

V gene TRBV29-1 combines with J gene TRBJ2-1, with 14 bases that match TRBD2. Germline assignment: CDR1 SQVTM and CDR2 ANQGSEA. The CDR3 sequence is 14 residues long. J lost 9 bases, V lost 8 bases, and 9 bases had no gene match. CDR3 in amino acids: CSSIGLAGGVEQFF. DNA of the CDR3: TGCAGCTCCATTGGACTAGCGGGAGGCGTTGAGCAGTTCTTC.